This T cell receptor beta chain originates from a study of T-cell memory formation after mild COVID-19. Study outcomes and limitations: Clones that contracted clustered mainly in CM and EM if CD4+ and in EMRA if CD8+.

The ends were cut back, 5 bases at V and 2 bases at J, with 12 bases in the middle. The germline V gene encodes CDR1 SGHTA and CDR2 FQGTGA. This CDR3 region has 14 residues. TCRdb fed the 5' RACE reads into MiXCR, producing one record per CDR3 protein. The sample has approximately 430,000 distinct CDR3 sequences; roughly a quarter are singletons. Ten or more counts support this clonotype. The target antigen is unknown. The sequencing sample was made of PBMCs or a T cell subset sorted from them (not recorded which). The sequence derives from an adult woman who had mild COVID-19 (a few samples of this study predate the infection). Cell type and time point are not known. This chain connects TRBV7-3 to TRBJ1-1, with D possibly matching TRBD1 (6 bases). The CDR3 spells CASSGGPSNTEAFF. The CDR3 DNA reads TGTGCCAGCAGCGGGGGGCCATCTAACACTGAAGCTTTCTTT.